The following is a T cell receptor (beta chain) sequence with its context. This clone appeared once. The clone's antigen remains unknown. Base-call qualities are not available, and no considerably larger clone is one nucleotide away. These data come from a study of blood T cell repertoires in COVID-19 (dated by TCRdb to 2020 to 2021). At the level of the whole study: Samples from collaborators originated in the United States, Italy and Spain and spanned both the acute and convalescent phases of COVID-19. HLA class I and class II types, where available, came from metadata supplied by the sample provider rather than from assay-based typing. Deeply sampled blood TCRbeta repertoires from subjects exposed to, actively infected with, or recovered from COVID-19 were included in the dataset. Samples came from the ongoing ImmuneRACE study (first 160 participants) plus 1,254 subjects from 6 global collaborators. The prospective study material was composed of cDNA or gDNA derived from T cells, B-cell-depleted T cells, or PBMCs. A de-identified subject ID, COVID-19 status, age in years and sex were almost always included in the sample metadata. The repertoires were made available in a free public database intended to serve as a resource for research on the immune response to SARS-CoV-2. The paper as a whole reports these results and caveats: The quantity of clinical and demographic metadata differed by source and by participant and was supplied without curation.

Collaborating institutions collected whole blood in K2EDTA tubes following their own protocols. For TCRbeta analysis, collaborators shipped samples as frozen whole blood, isolated PBMCs, or DNA extracted from either of those sample types. CDR1 and CDR2 are read off the germline V gene as SGHTA and FQGTGA. Ends trimmed: V by 4 bases, J by 0 bases; bases unmatched to a gene: 2. The CDR3 holds 15 amino acids from the cysteine to the phenylalanine. Of the read, only the CDR3 DNA is kept; its 45 bases are in frame from base 1. TCRbeta CDR3 regions were amplified from genomic DNA using the immunoSEQ Assay, a bias-controlled multiplex PCR. Regarding the original processing steps: Nucleated cell counts per sample were estimated from amplification of reference gene primers within the assay. To quantify the absolute abundance of each unique TCRbeta CDR3 rearrangement, sequence reads were collapsed and filtered. For each sample, productive Simpson clonality was calculated as the square root of Simpson's diversity index across productive rearrangements. The immuneACCESS repertoire file appears here via TCRdb, limited to in-frame rearrangements. These files lack a portion of the clones; in checked studies, under half of the deficit traces to unresolved V genes, and the cause of the others is not known. The V and J calls and the clone size are those of that table, but D and trimming were determined from the DNA. The sample has around 28,000 clones on record, 85% to 90% of them singletons. Of the sample, about 25% is held by the ten largest clones.

The rearrangement combines TRBV7-3 with TRBJ2-1; 8 central nucleotides agree with TRBD2. This receptor was identified in a human donor in a cohort sampled during active COVID-19. Sequences were obtained from peripheral blood. The nucleotides are TGTGCCAGCAGCTCGGGAGGGGGCTCCTACAATGAGCAGTTCTTC. Its protein is CASSSGGGSYNEQFF.